These 23 T cell receptor beta chains originate from one sample sequenced in a study of cytomegalovirus exposure and HLA in healthy donors. Primers for the PCR totalled 60 Vbeta and 13 Jbeta. Profiled with immunoSEQ multiplex PCR; TCRdb holds only in-frame clones, not every one. Of some 180,000 clones in the sample, about 82% were seen once. Material for sequencing was PBMCs. These TCRs come from a young man in good health and CMV-seronegative.

This clone appeared once. This chain links TRBV9 with TRBJ2-5; 10 bases are a match to TRBD1. CDR3 length equals 14 residues. Germline trimming cut 4 bases from V and 5 bases from J; bases unmatched to any gene: 5. Per germline, CDR1 SGDLS and CDR2 YYNGEE. The CDR3 sequence: CASSLTGGAETQYF. The CDR3 DNA sequence: TGTGCCAGCAGCCTGACAGGGGGCGCGGAGACCCAGTACTTC. The full variable domain, in which reference TRBV9 and TRBJ2-5 provide the parts outside the CDR3, is DSGVTQTPKHLITATGQRVTLRCSPRSGDLSVYWYQQSLDQGLQFLIQYYNGEERAKGNILERFSAQQFPDLHSELNLSSLELGDSALYFCASSLTGGAETQYFGPGTRLLVL.

The chain carries TRBV11-2 and TRBJ1-4, with D uncertain. Germline values: CDR1 SGHAT, CDR2 FQNNGV. The V end was cut by 4 bases, the J end by 4 bases, with 16 bases between. The CDR3 consists of 16 residues. Here the CDR3 DNA reads TGTGCCAGCAGCTACCCTCAGGCGATCGGTAATGAAAAACTGTTTTTT. Its protein product is CASSYPQAIGNEKLFF.

This CDR3 reads CASSQGEYNSPLHF. The CDR3 nucleotides are TGTGCCAGCAGCCAGGGGGAATATAATTCACCCCTCCACTTT. V usage is TRBV7-3 and J usage is TRBJ1-6, with 7 bases identical to TRBD1. The CDR3 has 14 amino acids. J gave up 4 bases and V 5 bases, and 2 bases lay outside the gene matches. The germline V gene has CDR1 SGHTA and CDR2 FQGTGA.

This sequence joins TRBV29-1 and TRBJ2-7; D is perhaps TRBD2 (6 bases). CDR1 is SQVTM and CDR2 is ANQGSEA in the germline V gene. Between the trimmed V and J ends, which lost 7 bases and 0 bases, there was a span of 16 bases. The CDR3 is made up of 14 amino acids. The CDR3, as DNA: TGCAGCGCAACGGGGGTGTCCCTCTCCTACGAGCAGTACTTC. This sequence encodes CSATGVSLSYEQYF.

The J gene is TRBJ2-2, the V gene TRBV28; 8 nucleotides line up with TRBD1. Unmatched junction bases numbered 4, after V lost 4 bases and J lost 0 bases. The germline CDR1 and CDR2 sequences are MDHEN and SYDVKM. This CDR3 contains 16 residues. The CDR3 sequence: CASSSLDRANTGELFF. CDR3 bases: TGTGCCAGCAGTTCCCTGGACAGGGCGAACACCGGGGAGCTGTTTTTT.

The gene calls are TRBV7-6 and TRBJ2-1, with D possibly matching TRBD1 (6 bases). This CDR3 has 12 amino acids. Trimming cost V 5 bases and J 7 bases, with 9 bases left between them. Per germline, CDR1 SGHVS and CDR2 FNYEAQ. In nucleotides, the CDR3 is TGTGCCAGCAGCCCGGGACAAAATGAGCAGTTCTTC. Encoded protein: CASSPGQNEQFF.

This sequence joins TRBV11-2 and TRBJ2-7; D might be TRBD2 (6 bases). The CDR3 loop spans 15 amino acids. Germline assignment: CDR1 SGHAT and CDR2 FQNNGV. Trimming stripped 0 bases from V and 3 bases from J, with 12 bases between. CDR3 sequence (DNA): TGTGCCAGCAGCTTAGAGGGTGGGGGAGGCTACGAGCAGTACTTC. It specifies CASSLEGGGGYEQYF.

V gene TRBV5-1 combines with J gene TRBJ2-3, with 7 bases aligning to TRBD2. Germline V lookup: CDR1 SGHRS, CDR2 YFSETQ. CDR3 size: 15 residues. Losses at the gene ends were 4 bases for V and 2 bases for J; bases not matched to a gene: 7. The CDR3 region is CASSPPGGNTDTQYF. In nucleotides, the CDR3 is TGCGCCAGCAGCCCCCCGGGGGGAAACACAGATACGCAGTATTTT. Looking up the rest from reference TRBV5-1 and TRBJ2-3 gives the full variable domain: KAGVTQTPRYLIKTRGQQVTLSCSPISGHRSVSWYQQTPGQGLQFLFEYFSETQRNKGNFPGRFSGRQFSNSRSEMNVSTLELGDSALYLCASSPPGGNTDTQYFGPGTRLTVL.

This clone was observed once. The chain links TRBV27 to TRBJ1-2; no firm D call. Germline CDR1 is MNHEY and CDR2 is SMNVEV (reference sequence). The V gene lost 5 bases and the J gene lost 4 bases, with 29 bases spanning the gap. The CDR3 is made up of 19 amino acids. This CDR3 reads CASSARYPGRIVRSYGYTF. CDR3 DNA: TGTGCCAGCAGTGCCCGATACCCGGGTCGAATAGTTAGGTCCTATGGCTACACCTTC.

This clone was seen only a few times. The chain uses TRBV19 and TRBJ2-7; 14 nucleotides line up with TRBD2. The CDR3 is made up of 15 amino acids. Germline-derived CDR1 and CDR2 are LNHDA and SQIVND (reference sequence). V lost 11 bases to trimming and J lost 2 bases; unmatched junction nucleotides: 8. CDR3 protein: CAAGLAGGATYEQYF. The CDR3 coding sequence is TGTGCCGCAGGACTAGCGGGGGGTGCAACCTACGAGCAGTACTTC.

The J gene is TRBJ2-5, the V gene TRBV29-1; TRBD1 aligns across 8 bases. With 6 bases clipped from V and 4 bases from J, the junction kept 1 base outside the gene matches. This CDR3 is built from 11 residues. CDR1 SQVTM and CDR2 ANQGSEA come from the germline V gene. The chain's CDR3 is CSVGTGETQYF. In DNA, the CDR3 is TGCAGCGTGGGGACAGGAGAGACCCAGTACTTC.

This chain joins TRBV6-5 and TRBJ2-5; 7 nucleotides line up with TRBD1. Germline trimming cut 6 bases from V and 4 bases from J; bases unmatched to any gene: 8. The CDR3 length is 14 residues. The germline CDR1 and CDR2 sequences are MNHEY and SVGAGI. The CDR3 loop reads CASRYRGSSETQYF. For the CDR3, the DNA is TGTGCCAGCAGATACAGGGGTTCCTCAGAGACCCAGTACTTC.

This clone occurred a few times. CDR3 DNA: TGTGCTAGTGGTTATAACGGGGAGCTGTTTTTT. Residues: CASGYNGELFF. The chain employs TRBV12-5 and TRBJ2-2; no firm D call. CDR1 is LGHNT, CDR2 FRNRAP, per germline. V was shortened by 4 bases and J by 7 bases, with 4 bases between the two germline ends. The CDR3 consists of 11 residues.

The chain combines TRBV10-2 with TRBJ2-1; 15 nucleotides match TRBD2. The CDR3 runs 17 residues. Germline assignment: CDR1 WSHSY and CDR2 SAAADI. V trimming: 5 bases; J trimming: 10 bases; junction bases outside the gene matches: 12. CDR3 protein: CASSQPGTSGRLKEQFF. DNA for the CDR3: TGCGCCAGCAGTCAACCAGGGACTAGCGGGAGGCTTAAGGAGCAGTTCTTC.

This sequence joins TRBV6-1 and TRBJ1-3, with a tentative D call TRBD1 (6 bases). From germline, CDR1 is MNHNS and CDR2 SASEGT. This CDR3 has 14 residues. Trimming stripped 7 bases from V and 4 bases from J, with 14 bases between. The CDR3: CASIVGGAGNTIYF. The CDR3 DNA reads as TGTGCCAGCATCGTAGGGGGAGCGGGAAACACCATATATTTT.

The chain combines TRBV7-8 with TRBJ1-1; 8 nucleotides agree with TRBD1. CDR3 length: 14 residues. Trimming removed 4 bases from V and 4 bases from J; junction bases left unmatched: 5. Germline V CDR1 and CDR2: SGHVS, FQNEAQ. CDR3 bases: TGTGCCAGCAGCTCGGACAGGGAACCCACTGAAGCTTTCTTT. Its translation is CASSSDREPTEAFF.

This chain joins TRBV29-1 and TRBJ2-3; TRBD2 is a possible D gene (6 bases). CDR3 size: 15 residues. Germline CDR1 reads SQVTM; CDR2 reads ANQGSEA. Trimming took 3 bases from V and 0 from J, leaving 13 bases between them. The DNA for the CDR3 is TGCAGCGTTGAGTTACCAGGGACTAGCACAGATACGCAGTATTTT. Its protein is CSVELPGTSTDTQYF.

In this sample, this clone turned up a few times. The chain is built from TRBV7-9 and TRBJ2-7; 9 bases are shared with TRBD2. The CDR3 is made up of 13 amino acids. The V gene end was trimmed by 4 bases and the J gene end by 6 bases; junction bases not matched to a gene: 4. Germline CDR1 reads SEHNR; CDR2 reads FQNEAQ (reference sequence). The CDR3 sequence is CASSSSGEAEQYF. The CDR3 DNA sequence: TGTGCCAGCAGCTCTAGCGGGGAAGCCGAGCAGTACTTC. The whole variable domain, filled in from reference TRBV7-9 and TRBJ2-7, reads DTGVSQNPRHKITKRGQNVTFRCDPISEHNRLYWYRQTLGQGPEFLTYFQNEAQLEKSRLLSDRFSAERPKGSFSTLEIQRTEQGDSAMYLCASSSSGEAEQYFGPGTRLTVT.

Only a few counts were recorded for this clone. The genes are TRBV4-2 and TRBJ1-5; TRBD1 matches at 12 bases. The V and J ends lost 8 bases and 3 bases, in that order; junction bases with no gene match: 8. There are 16 residues in the CDR3. The germline V gene has CDR1 LGHNA and CDR2 YNFKEQ. The CDR3 reads CASGTGTGGINQPQHF. The CDR3 DNA is TGTGCCAGCGGAACCGGGACAGGGGGCATCAATCAGCCCCAGCATTTT.

This clone has a single count. The chain employs TRBV4-1 and TRBJ1-5, with D possibly being TRBD1 (5 bases). The germline CDR1 and CDR2 sequences are MGHRA and YSYEKL. Trimming left V 4 bases short and J 3 bases short, with 16 bases between. This CDR3 spans 16 amino acids. The chain's CDR3 is CASSPLPGGINQPQHF. CDR3 coding DNA: TGCGCCAGCAGCCCCCTCCCCGGGGGAATCAATCAGCCCCAGCATTTT.

This clone showed up just a few times. This chain joins TRBV27 and TRBJ1-1; D unresolved. CDR3 length equals 15 residues. V was cut by 3 bases and J by 7 bases, with 18 bases left in between. Germline lookup yields CDR1 MNHEY and CDR2 SMNVEV (reference sequence). This CDR3 reads CASSLEGFGPFEAFF. In DNA, the CDR3 is TGTGCCAGCAGTTTGGAGGGTTTCGGGCCTTTTGAAGCTTTCTTT.

V gene TRBV4-2 combines with J gene TRBJ2-1, with D possibly being TRBD1 (5 bases). This CDR3 contains 16 residues. V was clipped by 0 bases and J by 0 bases, with 9 bases between them. Germline V lookup: CDR1 LGHNA, CDR2 YNFKEQ. The chain's CDR3 is CASSQDRASSYNEQFF. DNA for the CDR3: TGTGCCAGCAGCCAAGACAGGGCGAGCTCCTACAATGAGCAGTTCTTC.

The V and J genes are TRBV13 and TRBJ2-7; 8 bases align to TRBD2. Germline loops: CDR1 PRHDT, CDR2 FYEKMQ (reference sequence). The junction had 4 bases not matched to a gene; V was cut back by 3 bases and J by 3 bases. This CDR3 region has 14 residues. This CDR3 is CASSLATSGYEQYF. Here the CDR3 DNA reads TGTGCCAGCAGCTTGGCAACTAGCGGCTACGAGCAGTACTTC.